This T cell receptor (beta chain) was sequenced during a study of Ad26.COV2.S vaccination and SARS-CoV-2 variants. Some clones are missing from TCRdb's copy, which holds only in-frame ones; the method was immunoSEQ multiplex PCR. The sample carries some 390,000 clones, 88% recorded once. The treatment is: 15 to 20 received Ad26.COV2.S at low or high dose, single or two shots; about 5 received placebo; per-sample allocation not given. The samples were gathered on day 63 after the first injection of vaccine or placebo. The CDR3 length is 16 residues. CDR1 and CDR2 from the germline V gene are SGHAT and FQNNGV. The trim removed 6 bases at V and 2 bases at J, leaving 8 bases unmatched.

The receptor comes from a person aged 18-60 years who received the Ad26.COV2.S COVID-19 vaccine or a placebo. Sequenced material: peripheral blood, taken in a trial of Ad26.COV2.S vaccine versus placebo. The chain joins TRBV11-2 to TRBJ2-1; 9 positions match TRBD1. CDR3 DNA sequence: TGTGCCAGCAGGTCTCCGGGACAGGGAGCCTACAATGAGCAGTTCTTC. It codes for CASRSPGQGAYNEQFF.